This T cell receptor beta chain originates from a study of Graves' ophthalmopathy and Graves' hyperthyroidism. With 0 bases clipped from V and 4 bases from J, the junction kept 8 bases outside the gene matches. CDR1 is MGHRA and CDR2 is YSYEKL in the germline V gene. The CDR3 spans 17 residues. Scientists amplified the TCR beta CDR3 regions from RNA transcripts. HTBI primers were used in a first-round RT-PCR, which preceded a second-round multiplex PCR. TCRdb recomputed calls from the multiplex PCR reads with MiXCR, one row per CDR3 protein. The sample shows some 370,000 distinct CDR3 sequences, 15% to 20% of them seen only once.

The chain employs TRBV4-1 and TRBJ2-7; 11 bases are a match to TRBD1. This receptor was obtained from an adult woman with stable Graves' hyperthyroidism. The sample comprised peripheral blood. The CDR3: CASSQDHSGTGGYEQYF. The CDR3 nucleotides are TGCGCCAGCAGCCAAGACCACTCCGGGACAGGGGGTTACGAGCAGTACTTC.